This record concerns one TCR beta chain sequence. Its matching antigen is unknown. The data were taken from a study of cytomegalovirus exposure and HLA in healthy donors. Whole-study context: Assignment to the Caucasian-associated ancestry cluster applied to more than 75% of the roughly 420 genotyped donors.

General study results and limits: A few of the chains that were CMV-associated were confirmed in vitro to be specific for CMV antigens. Later analysis showed TCR association rates varying by HLA locus, highest for DRB1 and lowest for HLA-C.

Germline-derived CDR1 and CDR2 are SGHNT and YYREEE (reference sequence). J lost 5 bases, V lost 1 base, and 5 bases had no gene match. The CDR3 loop spans 14 amino acids. Primers: 60 Vbeta forward and 13 Jbeta reverse. Original processing methods: Roughly 11 million shared chains were among around 80 million unique TCR beta chains counted in a later analysis. TCRdb's copy holds only in-frame clones and misses some; the assay was immunoSEQ multiplex PCR. V and J calls and clone size are as listed in that table; D and trimming were resolved from the DNA. The table shows some 200,000 clones, with roughly 80% occurring only once.

The sequencing sample was made of PBMCs. This receptor was obtained from a woman aged 45-65 years in good health and CMV-seropositive. The V call is TRBV5-4, the J call TRBJ2-5; 7 positions agree with TRBD1. For the CDR3, the DNA is TGTGCCAGCAGCTTGCAAGGGGGCTACGAGACCCAGTACTTC. This gives the protein CASSLQGGYETQYF.